Listed here are 10 T cell receptor beta chains from one sample, sequenced in a study of cytomegalovirus exposure and HLA in healthy donors (TCRdb year 2017). Library preparation used the immunoSEQ multiplex PCR assay. A mixture of 60 forward primers for TCR Vbeta segments and 13 reverse primers for TCR Jbeta segments was used in the multiplex PCR. TCRdb limited this immuneACCESS table to in-frame rearrangements with V and J called. A share of clones is missing; checked studies link under half to unresolved V genes, and the rest is unexplained. Counted in this sample were over 200,000 clones; over 65% of them appeared once. The ten top clones hold around 2.8% of the sample. The sequenced sample consisted of PBMCs. The receptors were gathered from a woman aged 60-75 years in good health and CMV-seropositive.

The chain uses TRBV2 and TRBJ2-7, with 10 bases that match TRBD2. The trim removed 6 bases at V and 3 bases at J, leaving 8 bases unmatched. Per the germline V gene, CDR1 is SNHLY and CDR2 is FYNNEI. The CDR3 sequence is 15 residues long. The DNA of the CDR3 is TGTGCCAGCAGGGCAGCGGGAGGGCCTGACTACGAGCAGTACTTC. Its protein product is CASRAAGGPDYEQYF. Supplemented by reference TRBV2 and TRBJ2-7, the full variable domain reads EPEVTQTPSHQVTQMGQEVILRCVPISNHLYFYWYRQILGQKVEFLVSFYNNEISEKSEIFDDQFSVERPDGSNFTLKIRSTKLEDSAMYFCASRAAGGPDYEQYFGPGTRLTVT.

The chain links TRBV5-4 to TRBJ1-5; D gene unclear. The V end was cut by 4 bases, the J end by 0 bases, with 8 bases between. The CDR3 length is 14 residues. Germline lookup yields CDR1 SGHNT and CDR2 YYREEE (reference sequence). CDR3 DNA: TGTGCCAGCAGCCCGGAGGGTAGCAATCAGCCCCAGCATTTT. It codes for CASSPEGSNQPQHF.

CDR3 nucleotide sequence: TGTGCCAGCAGCTCCTTGACAGGTCATCAGCCCCAGCATTTT. Protein sequence: CASSSLTGHQPQHF. This chain connects TRBV7-9 to TRBJ1-5; D may be TRBD1 (6 bases). CDR3 length equals 14 residues. Germline CDR1 SEHNR, CDR2 FQNEAQ (reference sequence). Trimming pared 4 bases from V and 5 bases from J, leaving 12 bases between. Combining the CDR3 with reference TRBV7-9 and TRBJ1-5 gives the whole variable domain DTGVSQNPRHKITKRGQNVTFRCDPISEHNRLYWYRQTLGQGPEFLTYFQNEAQLEKSRLLSDRFSAERPKGSFSTLEIQRTEQGDSAMYLCASSSLTGHQPQHFGDGTRLSIL.

The gene calls are TRBV7-9 and TRBJ1-1; TRBD1 aligns across 9 bases. CDR1 SEHNR and CDR2 FQNEAQ come from the germline V gene (reference sequence). V gave up 4 bases and J gave up 4 bases; unmatched junction bases: 10. The CDR3 consists of 16 residues. In DNA, the CDR3 is TGTGCCAGCAGCTCCACCGGGACAGGGTTAACCACTGAAGCTTTCTTT. It specifies CASSSTGTGLTTEAFF.

The chain carries TRBV29-1 and TRBJ1-2; 7 nucleotides agree with TRBD1. This CDR3 has 12 amino acids. The J segment lost 8 bases and the V segment lost 5 bases, leaving 8 bases of the junction unmatched. In germline, CDR1 is SQVTM, CDR2 ANQGSEA. CDR3 nucleotides: TGCAGCGTTCTTCGAGGGGGCTACGGCTACACCTTC. The encoded protein is CSVLRGGYGYTF.

This chain uses TRBV5-5 with TRBJ1-5; possible D gene TRBD1, 5 bases. CDR3 length: 16 residues. Trimming took off 0 bases at V and 7 bases at J, with 17 bases between the two ends. Per the germline V gene, CDR1 is SGHKS and CDR2 is YYEKEE (reference sequence). This chain's CDR3 is CASSLGPGGTYQPQHF. As DNA, the CDR3 is TGTGCCAGCAGCTTGGGTCCGGGGGGAACGTACCAGCCCCAGCATTTT.

The gene calls are TRBV5-4 and TRBJ1-1; 8 bases are shared with TRBD1. This CDR3 is built from 14 residues. Germline-derived CDR1 and CDR2 are SGHNT and YYREEE (reference sequence). The ends lost 4 bases at V and 1 base at J; junction bases unmatched: 3. The CDR3 nucleotides are TGTGCCAGCAGCGCAGGGGGCACGAACACTGAAGCTTTCTTT. It yields the protein CASSAGGTNTEAFF.

This clone was recorded once. V gene TRBV5-1 combines with J gene TRBJ2-3; 8 bases are a match to TRBD2. The V gene end was trimmed by 6 bases and the J gene end by 5 bases; junction bases not matched to a gene: 11. Germline V lookup: CDR1 SGHRS, CDR2 YFSETQ. The CDR3 loop spans 15 amino acids. The CDR3 spells CASTLLAEKGDTQYF. DNA of the CDR3: TGCGCCAGCACTTTACTAGCGGAGAAGGGAGATACGCAGTATTTT.

This clone was seen a few times. The chain links TRBV19 to TRBJ2-2; 8 nucleotides line up with TRBD1. J lost 2 bases, V lost 6 bases, and 2 bases had no gene match. The CDR3 extends over 14 amino acids. The germline gives CDR1 LNHDA, CDR2 SQIVND (reference sequence). The CDR3 bases are TGTGCCAGTAGGGACAGGGCAAACACCGGGGAGCTGTTTTTT. Protein product: CASRDRANTGELFF. Full variable domain (missing parts from reference TRBV19 and TRBJ2-2): DGGITQSPKYLFRKEGQNVTLSCEQNLNHDAMYWYRQDPGQGLRLIYYSQIVNDFQKGDIAEGYSVSREKKESFPLTVTSAQKNPTAFYLCASRDRANTGELFFGEGSRLTVL.

This clone was seen more than once but under ten times. V and J are TRBV6-1 and TRBJ1-2; 8 bases match TRBD1. CDR3 size: 13 residues. Germline CDR1 reads MNHNS; CDR2 reads SASEGT. The V segment lost 8 bases and the J segment 4 bases; nucleotides outside the gene matches: 6. CDR3 DNA: TGTGCCAGCCGACAGGGGATTGCCTATGGCTACACCTTC. Amino acid sequence: CASRQGIAYGYTF.